Detailed here is one T cell receptor beta chain. In this sample, this clone turned up once. This clone's antigen is unknown. Per-nucleotide qualities are absent, and no much larger clonotype sits a single base away. The library was built by means of the immunoSEQ multiplex PCR assay. This immuneACCESS table, as held by TCRdb, lists in-frame sequences with V and J called but not all clones. Of the missing ones, under half trace to an unresolved V gene in checked studies; the others have no known cause. This sample is represented by under 85,000 clones; roughly 91% of them were singletons. The ten biggest clones cover 0.29% of the sample. According to the germline V gene, CDR1 reads MNHNS and CDR2 reads SASEGT. From cysteine to phenylalanine, the CDR3 is 16 amino acids long. The sequence is cut down to CDR3 DNA, 48 bases in frame from base 1. V was cut back by 2 bases and J by 0 bases, leaving a gap of 8 bases between them.

This entry belongs to a study of T cell changes during pregnancy in multiple sclerosis (dated by TCRdb to between 2017 and 2020). Study-wide context: The study looked at changes in the T cell repertoire across pregnancy in women with multiple sclerosis.

The sequence joins TRBV6-1 to TRBJ2-6; the best D guess is TRBD1, with 6 bases matching. This sequence originates from a female donor in good health, enrolled as a control in a pregnancy study. The sequencing here drew on CD4+ T cells from peripheral blood mononuclear cells, taken in the third trimester of pregnancy. The nucleotide sequence is TGTGCCAGCAGTGAAACAGGGAGCTCTGGGGCCAACGTCCTGACTTTC. It translates to CASSETGSSGANVLTF.